These T cell receptor beta chains were read from a single sample in a study of chemoradiotherapy in HPV16-positive cancers. Repertoires were generated with immunoSEQ multiplex PCR, while TCRdb's copy carries only in-frame clones and drops some. This sample has about 14,000 clones; roughly 93% occur once, and the top ten carry roughly 2.5%. The input for sequencing was blood, taken from a patient who underwent chemoradiotherapy. These receptors originate from a human donor with HPV-associated anogenital cancer. Both conserved end residues are trimmed from each CDR3.

cdr3_aa: ASSEGGVQY
v_call: TRBV6-1
j_call: TRBJ2-7

cdr3_aa: ASSWDREAGYT
v_call: TRBV2
j_call: TRBJ1-2

cdr3_aa: ASSLVRQGIRDSPLH
v_call: TRBV11-2
j_call: TRBJ1-6

cdr3_aa: ASSFSNQPQH
v_call: TRBV7-9
j_call: TRBJ1-5

cdr3_aa: ASSVLGGTDTQY
v_call: TRBV9
j_call: TRBJ2-3

cdr3_aa: ASSSRQANYEQY
v_call: TRBV11-2
j_call: TRBJ2-7

cdr3_aa: ASSQGWLADYNEQF
v_call: TRBV4-3
j_call: TRBJ2-1

cdr3_aa: ASSADSGPQETQY
v_call: TRBV9
j_call: TRBJ2-5

cdr3_aa: ASSRNRAYGYT
v_call: TRBV11-1
j_call: TRBJ1-2

cdr3_aa: ASSQDTGGRGYGYT
v_call: TRBV4-2
j_call: TRBJ1-2

cdr3_aa: ASSEKTGTGLKAF
v_call: TRBV6-1
j_call: TRBJ1-1

cdr3_aa: ASTPGGGGQSEQY
v_call: TRBV5-1
j_call: TRBJ2-7

cdr3_aa: ASSTRQSPLH
v_call: TRBV19
j_call: TRBJ1-6

cdr3_aa: ASKRTGGNYGYT
v_call: TRBV2
j_call: TRBJ1-2

cdr3_aa: ASSLTSGGSDTQY
v_call: TRBV7-9
j_call: TRBJ2-3